This record covers a single T cell receptor beta chain. Using immunoSEQ multiplex PCR, the repertoire was profiled, and TCRdb retains in-frame clones only, with some absent. Found here are nearly 25,000 clones, around three quarters of them singletons; the top ten hold around two fifths. The source of the sample is a study of blood T cell repertoires in COVID-19. Germline CDR1 is GTSNPN and CDR2 is SVGIG (reference sequence). The germline V and J ends were trimmed by 8 bases and 5 bases, with 15 bases remaining between them. This CDR3 contains 12 residues. The genes are TRBV30 and TRBJ2-5; tentatively, D is TRBD2 (6 bases). The sequenced sample consisted of peripheral blood. The clonotype originates from a woman at least 80 years old with acute or convalescent COVID-19. The CDR3 bases are TGTGCCGCGACCGGGGGTGGGGAGACCCAGTACTTC. Amino acid sequence: CAATGGGETQYF.